This T cell receptor (beta chain) stems from a study of cytomegalovirus exposure and HLA in healthy donors. To note about this clone: Its antigen is not known.

Study-wide results and caveats: A later analysis linked a missense DCLRE1C variant to TCR beta V- and J-gene trimming. Investigators reported around 150 TCR beta chains as tied to cytomegalovirus.

Unmatched junction bases numbered 9, after V lost 8 bases and J lost 1 base. In germline, CDR1 is SNHLY, CDR2 FYNNEI. The CDR3 is made up of 15 amino acids. The PCR was carried out with 60 Vbeta primers and 13 Jbeta primers. This table comes from immunoSEQ multiplex PCR, and its TCRdb copy is limited to in-frame clones, with some not included. This sample has hundreds of thousands of clones, with approximately 84% found just once. This receptor was identified in a girl aged 2 to 10 in good health and CMV-seronegative. Source material: PBMCs. The chain recombines TRBV2 with TRBJ2-7, with 9 bases identical to TRBD1. The CDR3 region has the DNA TGTGCCAGCGTGACAGGGGGGTACTCTTCCTACGAGCAGTACTTC. It encodes CASVTGGYSSYEQYF.